This T cell receptor (beta chain) appears in the sequencing data of a study of patients and donors after allogeneic stem cell transplantation. In TCRdb, the RT-PCR reads were re-called with MiXCR into one record per CDR3 protein. Of about 210,000 distinct CDR3 sequences listed, around two fifths were seen once; the top ten hold roughly 10%. The CDR3 consists of 14 residues. Per the germline V gene, CDR1 is SGHDN and CDR2 is FVKESK. The V and J ends lost 7 bases and 0 bases respectively, with 12 bases between them. Sample: blood, either unsorted or a sorted T cell fraction (not recorded which). The rearrangement joins TRBV14 to TRBJ1-2; D ambiguous. This TCR was recovered from a human donor who was either an allogeneic HSCT recipient or a stem cell or donor lymphocyte infusion donor (not recorded which). It is not recorded whose cells these are; they may come from a transplant donor. The CDR3, as DNA: TGTGCCAGCAAGACCCCAGCTGCTAACTATGGCTACACCTTC. It specifies CASKTPAANYGYTF.